The 31 T cell receptor beta chains given below trace back to one sample, sequenced in a study of blood T cells in healthy people across ages. For the second PCR, which ran for roughly 7 to 11 cycles, a sample-barcoded 5' primer and a J-beta primer mix were used. TCRdb reprocessed the 5' RACE reads with MiXCR, giving one entry per CDR3 protein. The sample consists of about 1.6 million distinct CDR3 sequences, 30% to 35% of them appearing once. The sample comprised blood. All receptors derive from a young woman in good health.

There are a few counts of this clonotype. The CDR3 nucleotides are TGTGCCAGCAGGGAGATACAGGGGACGGGCACTGAAGCTTTCTTT. Protein product: CASREIQGTGTEAFF. The V and J genes are TRBV7-9 and TRBJ1-1; 7 bases fit TRBD1. The CDR3 has 15 amino acids. Germline V gene data show CDR1 as SEHNR and CDR2 as FQNEAQ (reference sequence). Trimming cost V 6 bases and J 4 bases; bases outside gene matches: 11.

This clonotype has more than one count but fewer than ten. The chain combines TRBV4-2 with TRBJ2-5; 7 positions agree with TRBD1. This CDR3 region has 15 residues. The V segment lost 2 bases and the J segment 5 bases; nucleotides outside the gene matches: 8. Germline V gene lookup returns CDR1 LGHNA and CDR2 YNFKEQ. CDR3 in DNA: TGTGCCAGCAGCCAACCTGACAGGGTGGAGGAGACCCAGTACTTC. This translates into CASSQPDRVEETQYF.

Note on this clonotype: It may be a read error: a sequence one base away is much more abundant. The genes are TRBV29-1 and TRBJ2-7; D might be TRBD1 (6 bases). CDR1 SQVTM and CDR2 ANQGSEA come from the germline V gene. This CDR3 has 12 amino acids. Trimming pared 8 bases from V and 6 bases from J, leaving 17 bases between. As DNA, the CDR3 is TGCAGCACCAGGACAGACTCTTGCGAGCAGTACTTC. Its protein product is CSTRTDSCEQYF.

The rearrangement joins TRBV7-2 to TRBJ1-1, with 7 bases matching TRBD1. CDR1 is SGHTA and CDR2 is FQGNSA in the germline V gene. This CDR3 is built from 15 residues. V was clipped by 5 bases and J by 1 base; unmatched bases: 7. CDR3 residues: CASSQTGSKNTEAFF. Here the CDR3 DNA reads TGTGCCAGCAGCCAGACAGGGTCGAAGAACACTGAAGCTTTCTTT.

This clonotype came up a few times. The rearrangement joins TRBV28 to TRBJ2-7; D might be TRBD2 (6 bases). CDR1 and CDR2 (germline): MDHEN, SYDVKM. V was pared by 3 bases and J by 2 bases, with 20 bases between. The CDR3 covers 17 residues. CDR3 sequence reads: CASSFSSRDSMAYEQYF. Written as DNA, the CDR3 is TGTGCCAGCAGTTTCAGCTCACGGGACTCGATGGCCTACGAGCAGTACTTC.

The genes are TRBV4-1 and TRBJ2-7, with D possibly being TRBD2 (5 bases). V gave up 5 bases and J gave up 2 bases, with 13 bases separating them. Germline V lookup: CDR1 MGHRA, CDR2 YSYEKL. This CDR3 comprises 14 residues. CDR3 protein: CASSLASATYEQYF. The CDR3 nucleotides are TGCGCCAGCAGCTTAGCGAGCGCCACCTACGAGCAGTACTTC.

A word on this clonotype: This may be a read error: a much more frequent sequence differs by one nucleotide. J is TRBJ1-1 and V is TRBV3-1, with 7 bases matching TRBD1. Germline CDR1 reads LGHDT; CDR2 reads YNNKEL (reference sequence). This CDR3 has 14 residues. The CDR3 nucleotides read TGTGCCAGCAGAACCGGGACAGTGAACACTGAAACTTTCTTT. This codes for CASRTGTVNTETFF.

This clonotype was counted between two and nine times. V usage is TRBV4-1 and J usage is TRBJ2-3; D may be TRBD1 (5 bases). The germline V and J ends were trimmed by 2 bases and 6 bases, with 18 bases remaining between them. Germline V CDR1 and CDR2: MGHRA, YSYEKL. CDR3 length: 16 residues. The CDR3 DNA follows: TGCGCCAGCAGCCAACAGGCAGGGAACGTGCAGGATACGCAGTATTTT. Protein sequence: CASSQQAGNVQDTQYF.

About this clonotype itself: Germline and junction disagree at one end, which may indicate a read error. The J gene is TRBJ2-1, the V gene TRBV18; a weak D match, TRBD2 (5 bases). The length of the CDR3 is 13 residues. Germline CDR1 reads KGHSH; CDR2 reads LQKENI. The CDR3 protein is CARSPLVYDEQFF. The CDR3 DNA sequence: TGTGCCAGATCACCACTAGTCTACGATGAGCAGTTCTTC. Full variable domain (missing parts from reference TRBV18 and TRBJ2-1): NAGVMQNPRHLVRRRGQEARLRCSPMKGHSHVYWYRQLPEEGLKFMVYLQKENIIDESGMPKERFSAEFPKEGPSILRIQQVVRGDSAAYFCARSPLVYDEQFFGPGTRLTVL.

This clonotype has just one count. The genes are TRBV5-6 and TRBJ2-5, with 7 bases that match TRBD1. This CDR3 is 12 amino acids long. Looked up from germline, CDR1 is SGHDT and CDR2 is YYEEEE. The J segment lost 13 bases and the V segment lost 3 bases, leaving 9 bases of the junction unmatched. CDR3 loop: CASSSARGPTYF. The CDR3 bases are TGTGCCAGCAGCTCCGCAAGGGGGCCCACGTACTTC.

The CDR3 DNA reads TGTGCCAGCAGCTCCTCGACCCAGGGGGAGACCCAGTACTTC. Translating gives CASSSSTQGETQYF. V gene TRBV3-1 combines with J gene TRBJ2-5; D may be TRBD1 (6 bases). Trimming removed 5 bases at V and 5 bases at J, with 15 bases between. Germline lookup yields CDR1 LGHDT and CDR2 YNNKEL (reference sequence). CDR3 length equals 14 residues.

V is TRBV2 and J is TRBJ1-1; TRBD1 agrees at 9 bases. Trimming cost V 6 bases and J 5 bases; bases outside gene matches: 7. Germline CDR1 and CDR2: SNHLY and FYNNEI. The length of the CDR3 is 14 residues. The CDR3 protein is CASRIQGARTEAFF. The CDR3 coding sequence is TGTGCCAGCAGGATACAGGGGGCGAGGACTGAAGCTTTCTTT.

This chain connects TRBV20-1 to TRBJ2-7, with 7 bases identical to TRBD2. The CDR3 has 15 amino acids. The germline V gene encodes CDR1 DFQATT and CDR2 SNEGSKA (reference sequence). Unmatched junction bases numbered 5, after V lost 0 bases and J lost 0 bases. The CDR3 protein is CSARELSGGSYEQYF. The CDR3 DNA reads as TGCAGTGCTAGAGAACTATCGGGAGGCTCCTACGAGCAGTACTTC.

This clonotype appeared a single time. The chain joins TRBV2 to TRBJ2-4; no reliable D call. The germline V gene has CDR1 SNHLY and CDR2 FYNNEI. The CDR3 length is 16 residues. Deletions cut 5 bases from V and 0 bases from J, with 14 bases between. CDR3 coding DNA: TGTGCCAGCAGTTTGAATCTGAGACTAGCCAAAAACATTCAGTACTTC. This encodes CASSLNLRLAKNIQYF. Using reference TRBV2 and TRBJ2-4 for the parts outside the CDR3, the full variable domain is EPEVTQTPSHQVTQMGQEVILRCVPISNHLYFYWYRQILGQKVEFLVSFYNNEISEKSEIFDDQFSVERPDGSNFTLKIRSTKLEDSAMYFCASSLNLRLAKNIQYFGAGTRLSVL.

The CDR3 loop is CASKKGMGETQYF. The CDR3 DNA follows: TGTGCCAGCAAAAAGGGGATGGGGGAGACCCAGTACTTC. V gene TRBV2 combines with J gene TRBJ2-7; D possibly corresponds to TRBD1 (5 bases). With the DNA end fitting TRBJ2-5 better, the J assignment may be wrong. The CDR3 has 13 residues. Germline assignment: CDR1 SNHLY and CDR2 FYNNEI.

Remarks on this clonotype: A much bigger clone sits one base away, suggesting this may be a read error. The V gene is TRBV10-3, the J gene TRBJ2-7, with D uncertain. Trimming removed 10 bases at V and 2 bases at J, with 15 bases between. The CDR3 is 13 amino acids. Per the germline V gene, CDR1 is ENHRY and CDR2 is SYGVKD. CDR3 sequence reads: CATSLVYTYEQYF. CDR3 DNA sequence: TGTGCCACCAGCCTCGTTTATACCTACGAGCAGTACTTC.

J is TRBJ2-5 and V is TRBV5-1; tentative D call: TRBD2 (5 bases). Trimming pared 0 bases from V and 1 base from J, leaving 16 bases between. The CDR3 has 17 residues. CDR1 and CDR2 (germline): SGHRS, YFSETQ. The CDR3 DNA reads as TGCGCCAGCAGCTTGGGTCCTACGGGAACCTCCCAAGAGACCCAGTACTTC. Amino acid sequence: CASSLGPTGTSQETQYF.

At least ten counts were recorded for this clonotype. V usage is TRBV27 and J usage is TRBJ2-3; D is perhaps TRBD1 (5 bases). Germline lookup yields CDR1 MNHEY and CDR2 SMNVEV (reference sequence). The CDR3 contains 16 residues. The V and J ends lost 6 bases and 4 bases respectively, with 20 bases between them. Here the CDR3 reads CASSLMGPQPADTQYF. CDR3 coding DNA: TGTGCCAGCAGCCTGATGGGGCCGCAACCTGCAGATACGCAGTATTTT.

The rearrangement uses TRBV11-2 and TRBJ2-1; D gene unclear. The CDR3 has 17 residues. The V end was cut by 0 bases, the J end by 1 base, with 13 bases between. Per germline, CDR1 SGHAT and CDR2 FQNNGV. CDR3 region: CASSLEIAPTSYNEQFF. The CDR3 nucleotides read TGTGCCAGCAGCTTAGAGATAGCCCCGACGTCCTACAATGAGCAGTTCTTC.

This clonotype was detected ten times or more. This chain uses TRBV29-1 with TRBJ2-5; D is uncertain. The germline CDR1 and CDR2 sequences are SQVTM and ANQGSEA. This CDR3 has 14 amino acids. Between the trimmed V and J ends, which lost 5 bases and 5 bases, there was a span of 18 bases. The CDR3 DNA reads as TGCAGCGTTCTTCTTTTTGGGCCCGCGGAGACCCAGTACTTC. Its protein product is CSVLLFGPAETQYF.

This clonotype was seen more than once but under ten times. The J gene is TRBJ2-1, the V gene TRBV9, with 8 bases aligning to TRBD2. Trimming at V came to 0 bases and at J to 7 bases, leaving 9 bases not matched to a gene. CDR3 length equals 16 residues. Germline assignment: CDR1 SGDLS and CDR2 YYNGEE. The CDR3 DNA is TGTGCCAGCAGCGTAGTGGCAGGCGGGGGGACGAATGAGCAGTTCTTC. Its translation: CASSVVAGGGTNEQFF.

The chain links TRBV6-1 to TRBJ2-7; D possibly uses TRBD1 or TRBD2 (8 bases each). The CDR3 covers 18 residues. Germline lookup yields CDR1 MNHNS and CDR2 SASEGT. Trimming removed 2 bases from V and 5 bases from J, with 25 bases in between. The DNA of the CDR3 is TGTGCCAGCAGTGAAACTAGCGGACAGGGAGGATGGATCGACGAGCAGTACTTC. Amino acid sequence: CASSETSGQGGWIDEQYF.

This clonotype was seen only a few times. The chain has TRBV27 and TRBJ2-4, with 8 bases fitting TRBD1. The CDR3 has 12 residues. V dropped 4 bases and J dropped 15; count of bases not matched to a gene: 8. Germline assignment: CDR1 MNHEY and CDR2 SMNVEV (reference sequence). CDR3 region: CASSSGQGRAYF. Written as DNA, the CDR3 is TGTGCCAGCAGTTCCGGACAGGGTCGTGCGTACTTC.

The V call is TRBV9, the J call TRBJ2-2; a possible D gene is TRBD1 (5 bases). The CDR3 spans 15 residues. In germline, CDR1 is SGDLS, CDR2 YYNGEE. V gave up 6 bases and J gave up 1 base, with 13 bases separating them. The CDR3 coding sequence is TGTGCCAGCACCGCAGGGCGTGGGAACACCGGGGAGCTGTTTTTT. Translating gives CASTAGRGNTGELFF.

The V call is TRBV10-2, the J call TRBJ1-1; no definite D call. Trimming removed 1 base at V and 1 base at J, with 7 bases between. CDR3 size: 14 residues. The germline V gene encodes CDR1 WSHSY and CDR2 SAAADI. The DNA of the CDR3 is TGCGCCAGCAGTGAGTTGACAAAGAACACTGAAGCTTTCTTT. This codes for CASSELTKNTEAFF.

This chain connects TRBV5-1 to TRBJ2-3, with TRBD2 matching over 9 bases. Germline V gives CDR1 SGHRS, CDR2 YFSETQ. The ends lost 5 bases at V and 5 bases at J; junction bases unmatched: 18. This CDR3 has 18 residues. In DNA, the CDR3 is TGCGCCAGCAGAGAGGGCGGGAGGGCCTTTTCAGTAGGAGATACGCAGTATTTT. Residues: CASREGGRAFSVGDTQYF.

The chain employs TRBV5-5 and TRBJ2-7; TRBD1 might be the D (6 bases). The V and J ends lost 4 bases and 2 bases respectively, with 19 bases between them. The length of the CDR3 is 16 residues. Germline loops: CDR1 SGHKS, CDR2 YYEKEE (reference sequence). In nucleotides, the CDR3 is TGTGCCAGCAGCCCGCAGTTATACAGGGACCCCTACGAGCAGTACTTC. Protein: CASSPQLYRDPYEQYF.

This clonotype occurred a few times. V and J are TRBV20-1 and TRBJ2-3; D may be TRBD2 (6 bases). The V and J ends lost 6 bases and 4 bases respectively, with 17 bases between them. The CDR3 contains 14 residues. Germline lookup yields CDR1 DFQATT and CDR2 SNEGSKA (reference sequence). The DNA for the CDR3 is TGCAGTGCCACCGGGACTCGACATCCAGATACGCAGTATTTT. It is translated as CSATGTRHPDTQYF.

This chain uses TRBV5-1 with TRBJ1-1, with D unclear. CDR1 is SGHRS, CDR2 YFSETQ, per germline. The CDR3 runs 16 residues. Deletions cut 1 base from V and 1 base from J, with 14 bases between. This chain's CDR3 is CASSLSTVGKNTEAFF. CDR3 in DNA: TGCGCCAGCAGCTTGTCAACAGTAGGGAAGAACACTGAAGCTTTCTTT. The full variable domain, in which reference TRBV5-1 and TRBJ1-1 provide the parts outside the CDR3, is KAGVTQTPRYLIKTRGQQVTLSCSPISGHRSVSWYQQTPGQGLQFLFEYFSETQRNKGNFPGRFSGRQFSNSRSEMNVSTLELGDSALYLCASSLSTVGKNTEAFFGQGTRLTVV.

This clonotype was counted only a few times. The J gene is TRBJ2-4, the V gene TRBV12-3 or TRBV12-4, with unresolved D. The V and J ends lost 2 bases and 0 bases respectively, with 11 bases between them. This CDR3 comprises 16 residues. CDR3 nucleotide sequence: TGTGCCAGCAGTTTACTTCTGGAGCTAGCCAAAAACATTCAGTACTTC. This encodes CASSLLLELAKNIQYF.

The chain recombines TRBV11-2 with TRBJ2-1, with no clear D. Between the trimmed V and J ends, which lost 6 bases and 0 bases, there was a span of 12 bases. The CDR3 contains 15 residues. The germline V gene has CDR1 SGHAT and CDR2 FQNNGV. The CDR3 loop is CASRSPSSSYNEQFF. CDR3 nucleotides: TGTGCCAGCAGGAGTCCGAGTAGCTCCTACAATGAGCAGTTCTTC.